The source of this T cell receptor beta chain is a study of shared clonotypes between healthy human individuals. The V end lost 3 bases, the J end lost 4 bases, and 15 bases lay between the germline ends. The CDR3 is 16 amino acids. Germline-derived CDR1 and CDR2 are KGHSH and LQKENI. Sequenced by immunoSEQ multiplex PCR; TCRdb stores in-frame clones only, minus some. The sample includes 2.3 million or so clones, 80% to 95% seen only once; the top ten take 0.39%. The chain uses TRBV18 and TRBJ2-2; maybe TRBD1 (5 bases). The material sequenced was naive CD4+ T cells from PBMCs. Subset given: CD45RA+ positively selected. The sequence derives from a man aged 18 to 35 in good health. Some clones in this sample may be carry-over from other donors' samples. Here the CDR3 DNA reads TGTGCCAGCTCACCCTCACAGGCAGGGTCCACCGGGGAGCTGTTTTTT. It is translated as CASSPSQAGSTGELFF.